This TCR beta chain was sequenced in a study of blood T cell repertoires in COVID-19. Study details: Spain, Italy and the United States supplied samples that represented acute and convalescent COVID-19. PBMCs, B-cell-depleted T cells, or T cells were the source of the cDNA or gDNA that made up the material.

Original methodology: Using reference gene primer amplification, nucleated cell counts were estimated. The method was immunoSEQ multiplex PCR; TCRdb's version includes in-frame clones alone and lacks a portion of them. The D gene and trimming were derived from the DNA, and the V and J assignments and clone size from that table. The sample shows around 250,000 clones, around nine tenths of them seen only once. Seattle enrolled patients during active infection and tracked them longitudinally. Sample: peripheral blood. The source is a woman aged 65 to 85 with COVID-19, enrolled during active disease.

As DNA, the CDR3 is TGTGCCAGCAGTTACAGTCGGAGGAATGAAAAACTGTTTTTT. Its translation: CASSYSRRNEKLFF. The gene calls are TRBV6-5 and TRBJ1-4; no clear D gene. Germline V gene lookup returns CDR1 MNHEY and CDR2 SVGAGI. V gave up 2 bases and J gave up 5 bases, with 9 bases separating them. This CDR3 region has 14 residues.